This T cell receptor (beta chain) is from a study of cytomegalovirus exposure and HLA in healthy donors. Study observations and caveats: Rare TCR sequences dominated, though some public TCRs recurred in many donors.

The primer mix had 60 Vbeta and 13 Jbeta primers. TCRdb's copy holds only in-frame clones and misses some; the assay was immunoSEQ multiplex PCR. The table has about 73,000 clones, less than 85% seen once; the top ten hold 0.8% to 1.1%. In the case of this clone: As yet, its antigen is unknown.

This CDR3 comprises 17 residues. The V gene's germline CDR1 is MNHEY and CDR2 SMNVEV (reference sequence). Deletions cut 8 bases from V and 0 bases from J, with 21 bases between. This sequence joins TRBV27 and TRBJ2-3; perhaps TRBD1 as D (6 bases). The sequence was collected from a male donor in good health and CMV-seronegative. The material sequenced was PBMCs. This CDR3 reads CASSLDSLSSSTDTQYF. CDR3 sequence (DNA): TGTGCCAGCTCATTGGACAGTTTAAGCTCTAGCACAGATACGCAGTATTTT.